A single TCR beta chain is shown here with its context. Original data processing: From reference gene primer amplification, estimates of nucleated cell counts were derived. Clones were sequenced by immunoSEQ multiplex PCR, and TCRdb holds only the in-frame ones, with some missing. V and J calls and clone size are as listed in that table; D and trimming were resolved from the DNA. The table shows about 80,000 clones, with almost 90% occurring only once. These data come from a study of blood T cell repertoires in COVID-19. The CDR3 extends over 16 amino acids. Trimming left V 3 bases short and J 0 bases short, with 14 bases between. Germline values: CDR1 MNHEY, CDR2 SVGAGI.

This sequence was found in a woman aged 80 or over with acute or convalescent COVID-19. The chain carries TRBV6-5 and TRBJ1-1; D is possibly TRBD1 (5 bases). Specimen: peripheral blood. This CDR3 reads CASSYQPGRMNTEAFF. CDR3 DNA sequence: TGTGCCAGCAGTTATCAACCAGGGCGCATGAACACTGAAGCTTTCTTT.